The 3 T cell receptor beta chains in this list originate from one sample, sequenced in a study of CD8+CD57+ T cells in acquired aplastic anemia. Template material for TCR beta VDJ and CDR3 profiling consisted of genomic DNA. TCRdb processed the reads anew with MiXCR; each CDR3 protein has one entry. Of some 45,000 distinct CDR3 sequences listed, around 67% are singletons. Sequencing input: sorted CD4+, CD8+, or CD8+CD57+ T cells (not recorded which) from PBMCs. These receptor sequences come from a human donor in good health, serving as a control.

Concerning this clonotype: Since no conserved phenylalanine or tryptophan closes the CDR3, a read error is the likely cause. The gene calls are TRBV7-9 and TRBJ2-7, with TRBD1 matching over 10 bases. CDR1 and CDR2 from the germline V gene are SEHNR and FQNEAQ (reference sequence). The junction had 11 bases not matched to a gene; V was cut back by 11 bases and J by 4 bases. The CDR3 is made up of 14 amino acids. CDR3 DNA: TGTGCCCACCTCGACCGGGACAGGGGATACGAGCAGTACTCC. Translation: CAHLDRDRGYEQYS.

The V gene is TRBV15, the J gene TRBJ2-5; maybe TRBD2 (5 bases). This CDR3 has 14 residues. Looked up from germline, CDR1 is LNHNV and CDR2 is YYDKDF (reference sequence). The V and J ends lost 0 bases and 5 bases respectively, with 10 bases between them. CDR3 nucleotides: TGTGCCACCAGCAGAGATCGGGGTCGGGAGACCCAGTACTTC. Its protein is CATSRDRGRETQYF.

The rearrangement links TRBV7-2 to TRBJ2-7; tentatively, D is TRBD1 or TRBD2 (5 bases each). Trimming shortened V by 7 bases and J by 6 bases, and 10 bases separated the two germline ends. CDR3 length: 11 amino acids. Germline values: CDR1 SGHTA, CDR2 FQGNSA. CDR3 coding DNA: TGTGCCAGCACCGGGGCAACCGAGCAGTACTTC. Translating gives CASTGATEQYF.